Following are 14 T cell receptor beta chains from one sample sequenced in a study of lymphopenia after photon versus proton radiotherapy (dated 2019 in TCRdb). The protocol used for the library was the immunoSEQ multiplex PCR assay. What TCRdb holds here is the immuneACCESS table cut down to in-frame rearrangements. Part of the clones is not present; checked against another copy, under half of the missing clones reflect an unresolved V gene, and the others are unexplained. Across this sample there are 150,000 to 200,000 clones, with 88% seen only once. Around 5% of the sample is held by the ten biggest clonotypes. This material consisted of peripheral blood, taken from a patient treated with photon-based radiotherapy. The receptors stem from a man between 50 and 59 years old with gastric cancer.

The V call is TRBV19, the J call TRBJ1-2; the match to TRBD1 covers 7 bases. Germline CDR1 and CDR2: LNHDA and SQIVND (reference sequence). V lost 1 base, J lost 2 bases, and 4 bases stayed unmatched. CDR3 size: 15 residues. CDR3 DNA: TGTGCCAGTAGTATAGCCGGGACAGAGAACTATGGCTACACCTTC. It yields the protein CASSIAGTENYGYTF.

V is TRBV5-1 and J is TRBJ2-7, with D perhaps matching TRBD1 (6 bases). From germline, CDR1 is SGHRS and CDR2 YFSETQ. This CDR3 is built from 15 residues. Trimming removed 1 base from V and 7 bases from J, with 18 bases in between. This CDR3 is CASSLFGGRAREQYF. As DNA, the CDR3 is TGCGCCAGCAGCTTGTTTGGGGGCAGGGCACGAGAGCAGTACTTC.

The chain is built from TRBV4-2 and TRBJ2-3, with D maybe TRBD2 (6 bases). The CDR3 is 17 amino acids. V shed 0 bases and J shed 2 bases, with 15 bases lying between them. In germline, CDR1 is LGHNA, CDR2 YNFKEQ. The CDR3 reads CASSQEAGSTLTDTQYF. DNA of the CDR3: TGTGCCAGCAGCCAAGAAGCGGGTAGTACGCTCACAGATACGCAGTATTTT.

CDR3 region: CASSDWGAPYNEQFF. The CDR3 DNA sequence: TGTGCCAGCAGTGATTGGGGGGCTCCCTACAATGAGCAGTTCTTC. The chain uses TRBV2 and TRBJ2-1; possibly TRBD1 or TRBD2 for D (6 bases each). V lost 3 bases and J 2 bases, leaving 11 bases between the germline ends. Germline CDR1 reads SNHLY; CDR2 reads FYNNEI. The CDR3 is made up of 15 amino acids.

This sequence joins TRBV5-4 and TRBJ2-1; D uncertain. V was clipped by 5 bases and J by 3 bases, with 9 bases between them. The CDR3 length is 13 residues. Looked up from germline, CDR1 is SGHNT and CDR2 is YYREEE (reference sequence). The CDR3 sequence: CASSPVGYNEQFF. The CDR3, as DNA: TGTGCCAGCAGTCCGGTCGGCTACAATGAGCAGTTCTTC.

The chain carries TRBV9 and TRBJ2-5; D possibly corresponds to TRBD1 (6 bases). Trimming pared 2 bases from V and 2 bases from J, leaving 10 bases between. The V gene's germline CDR1 is SGDLS and CDR2 YYNGEE. CDR3 length equals 14 residues. The CDR3 loop reads CASSVGQLQETQYF. DNA for the CDR3: TGTGCCAGCAGCGTCGGACAGTTACAAGAGACCCAGTACTTC.

A word on this clone: The same CDR3 can be traced to other DNA sequences in this sample. The chain carries TRBV28 and TRBJ2-7; 8 nucleotides line up with TRBD1. J lost 3 bases, V lost 3 bases, and 4 bases had no gene match. The V gene's germline CDR1 is MDHEN and CDR2 SYDVKM. There are 14 residues in the CDR3. CDR3 in DNA: TGTGCCAGCAGTTTCTCGGACAGGGTCTACGAGCAGTACTTC. Its translation: CASSFSDRVYEQYF.

The J gene is TRBJ2-7, the V gene TRBV7-6, with 10 bases identical to TRBD2. This CDR3 has 15 amino acids. Germline values: CDR1 SGHVS, CDR2 FNYEAQ. J gave up 4 bases and V 5 bases, and 8 bases lay outside the gene matches. The CDR3 reads CASSPASGSTYEQYF. CDR3 DNA: TGTGCCAGCAGCCCCGCTAGCGGGAGTACGTACGAGCAGTACTTC.

The chain has TRBV7-9 and TRBJ2-3, with no clear D. V shed 3 bases and J shed 0 bases, with 7 bases lying between them. This CDR3 has 14 amino acids. Germline V lookup: CDR1 SEHNR, CDR2 FQNEAQ (reference sequence). The CDR3 DNA sequence: TGTGCCAGCAGCTTGGGGTTTAGCACAGATACGCAGTATTTT. This codes for CASSLGFSTDTQYF.

The chain combines TRBV5-1 with TRBJ2-7; no firm D call. Trimming stripped 0 bases from V and 2 bases from J, with 9 bases between. From germline, CDR1 is SGHRS and CDR2 YFSETQ. This CDR3 contains 14 residues. CDR3 residues: CASSLGPPTYEQYF. DNA of the CDR3: TGCGCCAGCAGCTTGGGTCCACCAACCTACGAGCAGTACTTC.

V usage is TRBV2 and J usage is TRBJ2-3, with D perhaps matching TRBD1 (6 bases). V lost 7 bases to trimming and J lost 8 bases, with 10 bases between them. Germline values: CDR1 SNHLY, CDR2 FYNNEI. The CDR3 length is 11 residues. CDR3 in amino acids: CASNRDGTQYF. The CDR3, as DNA: TGTGCCAGCAACAGGGATGGTACGCAGTATTTT.

The genes are TRBV28 and TRBJ2-5, with TRBD2 identical over 14 bases. The length of the CDR3 is 17 residues. The germline gives CDR1 MDHEN, CDR2 SYDVKM. V shed 6 bases and J 1 base; nucleotides not matched to a gene: 7. The CDR3: CASSVGLAGVGQETQYF. The CDR3 bases are TGTGCCAGCAGCGTGGGACTAGCGGGAGTAGGCCAAGAGACCCAGTACTTC.

The table lists this clone with a few counts. The identical CDR3 is also encoded by other nucleotide sequences in the sample. This chain connects TRBV4-1 to TRBJ2-2; weak D call: TRBD1 (5 bases). CDR1 is MGHRA and CDR2 is YSYEKL in the germline V gene. Trimming cost V 2 bases and J 4 bases, with 8 bases left between them. The CDR3 is made up of 14 amino acids. In nucleotides, the CDR3 is TGCGCCAGCAGCCAATACACAGGCACCGGGGAGCTGTTTTTT. It translates to CASSQYTGTGELFF.

The chain recombines TRBV30 with TRBJ2-3; D is ambiguous. CDR3 length: 11 residues. The V gene lost 5 bases and the J gene lost 8 bases, with 11 bases spanning the gap. Germline-derived CDR1 and CDR2 are GTSNPN and SVGIG (reference sequence). The CDR3 bases are TGTGCCTGGGAAGGAACGGGTACGCAGTATTTT. It translates to CAWEGTGTQYF.